The 24 T cell receptor beta chains in this list originate from one sample, sequenced in a study of blood T cell repertoires in COVID-19. The assay was immunoSEQ multiplex PCR, and TCRdb's table has in-frame clones only and misses some. The data hold about 210,000 clones, with just under 85% observed a single time. Sequenced material: peripheral blood. All receptors derive from a woman in her fifties or sixties with active or convalescent COVID-19.

This chain joins TRBV5-1 and TRBJ2-7; TRBD2 is a possible D gene (5 bases). The CDR3 is 14 residues long. The ends were cut back, 0 bases at V and 3 bases at J, with 10 bases in the middle. The germline gives CDR1 SGHRS, CDR2 YFSETQ. The CDR3 DNA reads TGCGCCAGCAGCTTGGAGCGGACCAGCTACGAGCAGTACTTC. Protein: CASSLERTSYEQYF.

V is TRBV5-4 and J is TRBJ1-1; a possible D gene is TRBD1 (6 bases). Trimming left V 0 bases short and J 1 base short, with 10 bases between. Germline V CDR1 and CDR2: SGHNT, YYREEE (reference sequence). There are 15 residues in the CDR3. CDR3: CASSLGGRRNTEAFF. The CDR3 nucleotides read TGTGCCAGCAGCTTGGGGGGGCGGCGGAACACTGAAGCTTTCTTT.

This chain joins TRBV10-3 and TRBJ1-2; 7 nucleotides agree with TRBD1. The CDR3 has 13 amino acids. Germline loops: CDR1 ENHRY, CDR2 SYGVKD. V shed 6 bases and J 8 bases; nucleotides not matched to a gene: 9. The CDR3 DNA is TGTGCCATCAGAGATACAGGGGAGAGCGGCTACACCTTC. Its translation: CAIRDTGESGYTF.

The CDR3 DNA follows: TGCAGCGTAGGGGCCCTTCCCCCGGAGACCCAGTACTTC. This translates into CSVGALPPETQYF. V and J are TRBV29-1 and TRBJ2-5, with TRBD1 as a possible D gene (5 bases). There are 13 residues in the CDR3. Germline CDR1 is SQVTM and CDR2 is ANQGSEA. Trimming removed 6 bases from V and 5 bases from J, with 16 bases in between. Full variable domain (rest looked up from reference TRBV29-1 and TRBJ2-5): SAVISQKPSRDICQRGTSLTIQCQVDSQVTMMFWYRQQPGQSLTLIATANQGSEATYESGFVIDKFPISRPNLTFSTLTVSNMSPEDSSIYLCSVGALPPETQYFGPGTRLLVL.

The chain couples TRBV6-6 to TRBJ2-1, with 7 bases matching TRBD2. Germline V gene lookup returns CDR1 MNHNY and CDR2 SVGAGI (reference sequence). V dropped 5 bases and J dropped 1; count of bases not matched to a gene: 8. There are 16 residues in the CDR3. The chain's CDR3 is CASSGLAAKSYNEQFF. The CDR3 DNA sequence: TGTGCCAGCAGTGGTCTAGCGGCAAAGTCCTACAATGAGCAGTTCTTC.

The rearrangement joins TRBV11-2 to TRBJ2-3; D gene unclear. This CDR3 has 12 amino acids. Germline-derived CDR1 and CDR2 are SGHAT and FQNNGV. Trimming pared 7 bases from V and 5 bases from J, leaving 10 bases between. CDR3 DNA sequence: TGTGCCAGCAACCTTGGCCTAGATACGCAGTATTTT. Its protein is CASNLGLDTQYF.

CDR3 protein: CASSLLAGVGEQFF. The CDR3 DNA reads TGTGCCAGCAGCTTGCTAGCGGGGGTCGGTGAGCAGTTCTTC. V and J are TRBV5-4 and TRBJ2-1, with TRBD2 identical over 10 bases. CDR1 and CDR2 (germline): SGHNT, YYREEE (reference sequence). The CDR3 runs 14 residues. The trim removed 1 base at V and 9 bases at J, leaving 4 bases unmatched.

The chain employs TRBV19 and TRBJ1-2, with D possibly being TRBD1 (5 bases). Germline lookup yields CDR1 LNHDA and CDR2 SQIVND (reference sequence). The CDR3 is 11 amino acids. Trimming removed 7 bases from V and 8 bases from J, with 11 bases in between. CDR3 DNA: TGTGCCAGTACGGGGGTTTTCGGCTACACCTTC. Translation gives CASTGVFGYTF.

V usage is TRBV27 and J usage is TRBJ1-1, with a weak D call TRBD1 (5 bases). V shed 4 bases and J shed 1 base, with 19 bases lying between them. The V gene's germline CDR1 is MNHEY and CDR2 SMNVEV (reference sequence). The CDR3 sequence is 17 residues long. CDR3 sequence (DNA): TGTGCCAGCAGTTGGCGACAGATCGGGTTTGAGAACACTGAAGCTTTCTTT. As protein: CASSWRQIGFENTEAFF.

The chain employs TRBV19 and TRBJ2-7; 10 nucleotides align to TRBD2. J lost 3 bases, V lost 3 bases, and 8 bases had no gene match. This CDR3 contains 16 residues. Germline V gene lookup returns CDR1 LNHDA and CDR2 SQIVND (reference sequence). CDR3 coding DNA: TGTGCCAGTAGTATTGGGGGCGGGACTAGCGTCTACGAGCAGTACTTC. Protein: CASSIGGGTSVYEQYF.

The rearrangement uses TRBV6-5 and TRBJ1-2, with D hard to call. V was clipped by 10 bases and J by 4 bases, with 19 bases between them. This CDR3 has 14 amino acids. CDR1 MNHEY and CDR2 SVGAGI come from the germline V gene. For the CDR3, the DNA is TGTGCCACCACCCCAGGATCTAAGACCTATGGCTACACCTTC. It translates to CATTPGSKTYGYTF.

The CDR3: CASSSRRLEQFF. The CDR3 DNA is TGTGCCAGCAGCTCGCGGAGACTTGAGCAGTTCTTC. The chain recombines TRBV3-1 (or the pseudogene TRBV3-2) with TRBJ2-1, with D hard to call. CDR3 length: 12 residues. In germline, CDR1 is LGHDT, CDR2 YNNKEL (reference sequence). The ends were cut back, 5 bases at V and 9 bases at J, with 11 bases in the middle.

The chain employs TRBV19 and TRBJ2-7; 10 bases are shared with TRBD2. After removal of 3 bases from V and 2 bases from J, the junction contained 7 bases not matched to a gene. This CDR3 has 16 amino acids. CDR1 and CDR2 from the germline V gene are LNHDA and SQIVND (reference sequence). CDR3 bases: TGTGCCAGTAGTATCGGTTTAACTAGCGGGGCCTACGAGCAGTACTTC. It codes for CASSIGLTSGAYEQYF.

The gene calls are TRBV6-5 and TRBJ1-4; 8 positions match TRBD1. The CDR3 sequence is 14 residues long. The V and J ends lost 8 bases and 6 bases, in that order; junction bases with no gene match: 8. Germline lookup yields CDR1 MNHEY and CDR2 SVGAGI. This chain's CDR3 is CASQEGTGHEKLFF. The CDR3 coding sequence is TGTGCCAGCCAAGAGGGGACAGGTCATGAAAAACTGTTTTTT.

The chain combines TRBV19 with TRBJ2-1; tentative D call: TRBD1 (6 bases). CDR3 size: 13 residues. Per germline, CDR1 LNHDA and CDR2 SQIVND (reference sequence). Deletions cut 5 bases from V and 6 bases from J, with 11 bases between. This CDR3 reads CASSVGQINEQFF. Here the CDR3 DNA reads TGTGCCAGTAGTGTCGGACAGATCAATGAGCAGTTCTTC.

The chain is built from TRBV5-1 and TRBJ1-4; perhaps TRBD1 as D (5 bases). The CDR3 totals 15 residues. CDR1 is SGHRS and CDR2 is YFSETQ in the germline V gene. V was shortened by 1 base and J by 5 bases, with 12 bases between the two germline ends. The CDR3 protein is CASSLLGEGNEKLFF. DNA of the CDR3: TGCGCCAGCAGCTTGCTGGGGGAGGGAAATGAAAAACTGTTTTTT.

This clone has a single count. The rearrangement joins TRBV19 to TRBJ2-3; 9 bases map to TRBD1. V shed 7 bases and J 6 bases; nucleotides not matched to a gene: 11. Germline values: CDR1 LNHDA, CDR2 SQIVND (reference sequence). The CDR3 length is 15 residues. CDR3 loop: CASIPTGGPRDTQYF. The CDR3 DNA reads as TGTGCCAGTATCCCGACAGGGGGTCCTCGGGATACGCAGTATTTT.

The V gene is TRBV29-1, the J gene TRBJ2-6; D perhaps matches TRBD2 (6 bases). Looked up from germline, CDR1 is SQVTM and CDR2 is ANQGSEA. The CDR3 length is 14 residues. V gave up 6 bases and J gave up 4 bases, with 13 bases separating them. CDR3 loop: CSVNGLSGANVLTF. The CDR3, as DNA: TGCAGCGTCAACGGACTATCCGGGGCCAACGTCCTGACTTTC.

V and J are TRBV28 and TRBJ2-7, with D tentatively TRBD1 (5 bases). Trimming pared 6 bases from V and 5 bases from J, leaving 17 bases between. The CDR3 is 14 residues long. Germline lookup yields CDR1 MDHEN and CDR2 SYDVKM. The CDR3 sequence is CASRGAPPQDEQYV. Here the CDR3 DNA reads TGTGCCAGCAGGGGTGCCCCTCCACAGGACGAGCAGTACGTC.

The CDR3 nucleotides are TGCGCCAGCAGCTTGGTCAGTTTCGGAAACACCATATATTTT. This encodes CASSLVSFGNTIYF. The chain is built from TRBV5-1 and TRBJ1-3; D remains unclear. Germline assignment: CDR1 SGHRS and CDR2 YFSETQ. This CDR3 has 14 amino acids. The V end was cut by 0 bases, the J end by 4 bases, with 8 bases between.

J is TRBJ1-2 and V is TRBV18; the match to TRBD1 covers 9 bases. CDR1 KGHSH and CDR2 LQKENI come from the germline V gene. V trimming: 3 bases; J trimming: 7 bases; junction bases outside the gene matches: 6. CDR3 length: 14 residues. The CDR3 spells CASSPTGQGLGYTF. CDR3 DNA: TGTGCCAGCTCACCGACGGGACAGGGTCTTGGCTACACCTTC. The variable domain in full, completed from reference TRBV18 and TRBJ1-2, reads NAGVMQNPRHLVRRRGQEARLRCSPMKGHSHVYWYRQLPEEGLKFMVYLQKENIIDESGMPKERFSAEFPKEGPSILRIQQVVRGDSAAYFCASSPTGQGLGYTFGSGTRLTVV.

The CDR3 region is CARSKTSGTGHRLHGYTF. The DNA of the CDR3 is TGTGCCAGAAGCAAAACTTCCGGGACAGGTCACAGGCTGCATGGCTACACCTTC. The chain is built from TRBV5-3 and TRBJ1-2; 8 nucleotides agree with TRBD1. TRBV5-3 is noted as an ORF with a role that remains uncertain. The CDR3 has 18 residues. V was pared by 4 bases and J by 6 bases, with 20 bases of the junction left unmatched.

The chain combines TRBV5-8 with TRBJ2-1; 7 nucleotides match TRBD2. The CDR3 loop spans 15 amino acids. Trimming at V came to 4 bases and at J to 7 bases, leaving 11 bases not matched to a gene. Germline V gives CDR1 SGHTS, CDR2 YDEGEE. The CDR3 region is CASSTRLAFFNEQFF. CDR3 DNA sequence: TGTGCCAGCAGCACTCGACTAGCCTTTTTTAATGAGCAGTTCTTC.

Concerning this clone itself: This same CDR3 is encoded by further DNA sequences in the sample. The chain combines TRBV5-1 with TRBJ1-5; D remains unclear. V was shortened by 0 bases and J by 1 base, with 8 bases between the two germline ends. Germline V CDR1 and CDR2: SGHRS, YFSETQ. CDR3 length equals 15 residues. The CDR3 loop reads CASSLGGVSNQPQHF. For the CDR3, the DNA is TGCGCCAGCAGCTTGGGCGGGGTCAGCAATCAGCCCCAGCATTTT.